This TCR beta chain was sequenced during a study of CD8 T cells in ankylosing spondylitis (dated 2017 in TCRdb). For context, the study as a whole: The study profiled T cell receptor beta repertoires in healthy donors and ankylosing spondylitis patients to find disease-linked TCR variants. In total, the full study cohort was made up of 108 healthy donors and roughly 27 ankylosing spondylitis patients. Peripheral blood samples were taken, and synovial fluid was additionally collected from ankylosing spondylitis patients.

Sequencing used an Illumina HiSeq 2500. Quantitative 5'-RACE with molecular barcodes was used to prepare TCR beta libraries. In the original analysis: To identify disease-linked TCR variants, a new computational method was used, one built on a probabilistic model of VDJ rearrangement. Clones were called with MiXCR by TCRdb after fastp trimmed the public reads at Q25, and only in-frame beta chains were retained. Merged by CDR3 protein, the rows form single entries marked with the most common genes and DNA. Here the V and J calls rest on TCRdb's processing, not on the authors' analysis. This sample gives 150,000 to 200,000 distinct CDR3 sequences in total; over 10% of them show up just once. The top ten hold approximately 10% of the sample. Notes on this clonotype: Its target antigen remains unknown. No quality values exist for individual bases; no much larger clone is one base distant.

The study at large found these results: Some of the motif variants had been reported before in the synovial fluid and blood of reactive arthritis patients, a finding that suggests common disease-initiation mechanisms. The disease-linked clones had a CD8+ phenotype and were found at relatively low frequencies in peripheral blood. Blood from ankylosing spondylitis patients appeared to be characterized by a TCR beta motif composed of about eight highly homologous amino acid variants. The disease-linked clones were reported to be significantly enriched in matched synovial fluid samples from ankylosing spondylitis patients.

Material for sequencing was blood, either unsorted or a sorted T cell fraction (not recorded which). The origin of this receptor is a female donor with ankylosing spondylitis or in good health (not recorded which).

The nucleotide sequence reads TGTGCCAGCACCCTGCGGGGGCTAGTTGAAGCTTTCTTT. It specifies CASTLRGLVEAFF. The sequence joins TRBV6-2 or TRBV6-3 to TRBJ1-1; a tentative D call is TRBD1 (6 bases match). Counted from cysteine to phenylalanine, this CDR3 has 13 amino acids. Of the read, only the CDR3 DNA is kept; its 39 bases are in frame from base 1. As encoded in the germline V gene, CDR1 is MNHEY while CDR2 is SVGEGT. V is reduced by 7 bases and J by 7 bases, leaving a spacing of 16 bases between them.